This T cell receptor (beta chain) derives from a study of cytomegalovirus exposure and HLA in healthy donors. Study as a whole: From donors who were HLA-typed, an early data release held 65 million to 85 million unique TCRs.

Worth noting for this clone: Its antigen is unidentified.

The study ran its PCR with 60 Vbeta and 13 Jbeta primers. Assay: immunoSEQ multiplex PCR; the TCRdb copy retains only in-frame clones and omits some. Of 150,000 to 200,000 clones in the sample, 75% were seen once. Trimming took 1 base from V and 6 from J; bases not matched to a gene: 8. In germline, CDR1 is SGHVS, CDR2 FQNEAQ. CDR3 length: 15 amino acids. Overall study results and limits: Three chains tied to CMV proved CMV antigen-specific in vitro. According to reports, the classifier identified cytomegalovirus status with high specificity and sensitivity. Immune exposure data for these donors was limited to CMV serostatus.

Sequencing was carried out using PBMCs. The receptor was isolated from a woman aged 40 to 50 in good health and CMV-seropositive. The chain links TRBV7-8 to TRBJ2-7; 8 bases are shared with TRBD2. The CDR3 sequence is CASSLEGLEVSEQYF. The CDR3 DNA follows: TGTGCCAGCAGCTTAGAGGGACTAGAGGTCTCCGAGCAGTACTTC.